This TCR beta chain comes out of a study of PD-1 blockade in classical Hodgkin lymphoma. Across the study: With a 2-week interval, patients received intravenous nivolumab at 3 mg/kg.

Using immunoSEQ multiplex PCR, the repertoire was profiled, and TCRdb retains in-frame clones only, with some absent. The table includes about 27,000 clones, nearly 80% detected once. Turning to this clone: Its antigen is not known.

Germline V gene sequence: CDR1 SEHNR, CDR2 FQNEAQ (reference sequence). The CDR3 covers 14 residues. Trimming shortened V by 4 bases and J by 2 bases, and 12 bases separated the two germline ends. Whole-study results and caveats: Complete responders' diversity at baseline resembled that of newly diagnosed patients. Exclusion removed patients who began nivolumab under 1 year after ASCT.

All patients relapsed after autologous stem cell transplantation, and brentuximab vedotin exposure varied. This rearrangement joins TRBV7-9 to TRBJ2-7, with D possibly being TRBD1 (5 bases). Here the sequenced sample was peripheral blood mononuclear cells (PBMCs), taken before the second cycle of nivolumab. The origin of this receptor is a human donor with classical Hodgkin lymphoma. As DNA, the CDR3 is TGTGCCAGCAGCTCAGTAGACAGAGCCTACGAGCAGTACTTC. The encoded protein is CASSSVDRAYEQYF. Combining the CDR3 with reference TRBV7-9 and TRBJ2-7 gives the whole variable domain DTGVSQNPRHKITKRGQNVTFRCDPISEHNRLYWYRQTLGQGPEFLTYFQNEAQLEKSRLLSDRFSAERPKGSFSTLEIQRTEQGDSAMYLCASSSVDRAYEQYFGPGTRLTVT.